The next 27 T cell receptor beta chains were all read from a single sample in a study of blood T cell repertoires in COVID-19 (dated by TCRdb to the early 2020s). The library came from the immunoSEQ multiplex PCR assay. In TCRdb, the immuneACCESS table is reduced to in-frame sequences with V and J assigned. These tables do not hold every clone; where another copy was compared, an unresolved V gene accounts for under half, and the others remain unexplained. This sample holds approximately 230,000 clones; around 88% were observed only once. The ten largest clones capture around 6.5% of the sample. Sample: peripheral blood. These TCRs come from a woman between 25 and 40 years old with COVID-19, enrolled during active disease.

The rearrangement uses TRBV4-1 and TRBJ1-6; 8 bases are shared with TRBD1. CDR3 length equals 15 residues. With 2 bases clipped from V and 10 bases from J, the junction kept 7 bases outside the gene matches. CDR1 MGHRA and CDR2 YSYEKL come from the germline V gene. This CDR3 reads CASSQTGQAGSPLHF. CDR3 bases: TGCGCCAGCAGCCAAACGGGACAGGCGGGATCACCCCTCCACTTT.

The chain combines TRBV19 with TRBJ1-2; D is ambiguous. Between the trimmed V and J ends, which lost 3 bases and 6 bases, there was a span of 8 bases. The V gene's germline CDR1 is LNHDA and CDR2 SQIVND (reference sequence). The CDR3 loop spans 12 amino acids. The CDR3 here is CASSIGSDGYTF. Here the CDR3 DNA reads TGTGCCAGTAGTATTGGGAGCGATGGCTACACCTTC.

This rearrangement joins TRBV7-9 to TRBJ1-4; 9 positions match TRBD1. The V gene's germline CDR1 is SEHNR and CDR2 FQNEAQ (reference sequence). There are 14 residues in the CDR3. V dropped 3 bases and J dropped 5; count of bases not matched to a gene: 1. The CDR3: CASSLTGGNEKLFF. CDR3 coding DNA: TGTGCCAGCAGCTTGACAGGGGGAAATGAAAAACTGTTTTTT.

The chain combines TRBV28 with TRBJ1-5; D perhaps matches TRBD1 (5 bases). From germline, CDR1 is MDHEN and CDR2 SYDVKM. Trimming cost V 10 bases and J 4 bases, with 14 bases left between them. This CDR3 contains 13 residues. The CDR3 DNA reads as TGTGCCACTTTACCTGGGGGGAATCAGCCCCAGCATTTT. Its protein is CATLPGGNQPQHF.

The chain links TRBV7-6 to TRBJ1-5; unclear D gene. Trimming shortened V by 5 bases and J by 0 bases, and 5 bases separated the two germline ends. The germline V gene has CDR1 SGHVS and CDR2 FNYEAQ. The CDR3 has 13 amino acids. CDR3 sequence (DNA): TGTGCCAGCAGCCCTAATAGCAATCAGCCCCAGCATTTT. It yields the protein CASSPNSNQPQHF.

The chain employs TRBV19 and TRBJ2-1; 13 bases agree with TRBD2. The CDR3 sequence is 15 residues long. Germline loops: CDR1 LNHDA, CDR2 SQIVND (reference sequence). Germline trimming cut 4 bases from V and 10 bases from J; bases unmatched to any gene: 7. The CDR3 region has the DNA TGTGCCAGTAGTAAACTTCCGGGACTAGCGGGGGAGCAGTTCTTC. Translating gives CASSKLPGLAGEQFF.

J is TRBJ1-1 and V is TRBV5-1; D is possibly TRBD1 (6 bases). Trimming took 4 bases from V and 4 from J, leaving 14 bases between them. CDR1 SGHRS and CDR2 YFSETQ come from the germline V gene. The CDR3 is 14 residues long. CDR3 DNA: TGCGCCAGCAGCGCACAAACAGGGAGCACTGAAGCTTTCTTT. It specifies CASSAQTGSTEAFF.

The chain carries TRBV27 and TRBJ2-3, with 8 nucleotides matching TRBD2. Germline V gene lookup returns CDR1 MNHEY and CDR2 SMNVEV (reference sequence). Trimming cost V 4 bases and J 6 bases; bases outside gene matches: 9. CDR3 length: 15 amino acids. CDR3 region: CASSSRGGVTDTQYF. In nucleotides, the CDR3 is TGTGCCAGCAGTTCCCGGGGGGGAGTTACCGATACGCAGTATTTT.

This chain connects TRBV25-1 to TRBJ2-5, with 7 bases identical to TRBD2. Germline assignment: CDR1 MGHDK and CDR2 SYGVNS. This CDR3 is built from 12 residues. After removal of 4 bases from V and 7 bases from J, the junction contained 3 bases not matched to a gene. The CDR3 is CASSGGEGTQYF. As DNA, the CDR3 is TGTGCCAGCAGTGGGGGGGAGGGGACCCAGTACTTC.

This chain joins TRBV5-4 and TRBJ2-3; TRBD2 matches at 8 bases. CDR3 size: 13 residues. In germline, CDR1 is SGHNT, CDR2 YYREEE (reference sequence). The trim removed 0 bases at V and 8 bases at J, leaving 2 bases unmatched. CDR3 sequence reads: CASSLAGGGTQYF. CDR3 coding DNA: TGTGCCAGCAGCTTGGCCGGGGGGGGTACGCAGTATTTT.

This clone was observed a single time. The junction departs from germline at one end; a sequencing error may be responsible. The chain has TRBV9 and TRBJ2-1; 9 bases are a match to TRBD2. Germline V CDR1 and CDR2: SGDLS, YYNGEE. The CDR3 spans 17 residues. CDR3 sequence: CASSVGTSVGLYDEQFF. The CDR3 DNA follows: TGTGCCAGCAGCGTAGGGACTAGCGTTGGACTCTACGATGAGCAGTTCTTC.

This rearrangement joins TRBV3-1 (or the pseudogene TRBV3-2) to TRBJ1-1; D is unresolved. The CDR3 sequence is 15 residues long. Germline V lookup: CDR1 LGHDT, CDR2 YNNKEL (reference sequence). Trimming shortened V by 1 base and J by 1 base, and 10 bases separated the two germline ends. The CDR3 DNA sequence: TGTGCCAGCAGCCAAGTCCGTGGAGAGAACACTGAAGCTTTCTTT. Protein: CASSQVRGENTEAFF.

This clone was observed a single time. The rearrangement links TRBV5-4 to TRBJ2-1; possible D gene TRBD1, 5 bases. Trimming removed 0 bases from V and 4 bases from J, with 11 bases in between. CDR3 length: 15 amino acids. Germline V gene lookup returns CDR1 SGHNT and CDR2 YYREEE (reference sequence). CDR3 sequence (DNA): TGTGCCAGCAGCTTGGGGGGCTTTAGGTACAATGAGCAGTTCTTC. This sequence encodes CASSLGGFRYNEQFF.

The J gene is TRBJ2-2, the V gene TRBV29-1; no clear D gene. V was clipped by 3 bases and J by 0 bases, with 5 bases between them. The CDR3 spans 13 residues. Germline V CDR1 and CDR2: SQVTM, ANQGSEA. In DNA, the CDR3 is TGCAGCGTTGACGCGGCGAACACCGGGGAGCTGTTTTTT. It translates to CSVDAANTGELFF.

The CDR3 protein is CASSPQLGGYEQYF. CDR3 nucleotides: TGTGCCAGCAGCCCCCAGCTGGGGGGCTACGAGCAGTACTTC. This chain uses TRBV7-2 with TRBJ2-7; D perhaps matches TRBD2 (6 bases). CDR3 size: 14 residues. CDR1 and CDR2 (germline): SGHTA, FQGNSA. The germline V and J ends were trimmed by 5 bases and 3 bases, with 14 bases remaining between them.

The V gene is TRBV6-6, the J gene TRBJ2-1; 10 nucleotides agree with TRBD2. The junction had 8 bases not matched to a gene; V was cut back by 0 bases and J by 9 bases. CDR3 length: 16 residues. The germline CDR1 and CDR2 sequences are MNHNY and SVGAGI (reference sequence). In DNA, the CDR3 is TGTGCCAGCAGTTACTCGATCCTAGCGGGGGTGGGTGAGCAGTTCTTC. Protein sequence: CASSYSILAGVGEQFF.

The CDR3 DNA is TGCAGCGTTGAACGTACCGGGACAGGTTATGGCTACACCTTC. Translated: CSVERTGTGYGYTF. The chain couples TRBV29-1 to TRBJ1-2; 8 bases are a match to TRBD1. CDR1 is SQVTM, CDR2 ANQGSEA, per germline. V was clipped by 2 bases and J by 5 bases; unmatched bases: 7. The CDR3 contains 14 residues.

The rearrangement uses TRBV5-5 and TRBJ1-2; D remains unclear. V lost 5 bases, J lost 3 bases, and 11 bases lay in between. Germline V gene lookup returns CDR1 SGHKS and CDR2 YYEKEE (reference sequence). This CDR3 comprises 13 residues. The CDR3 DNA reads TGTGCCAGCAGTTTCGACGGAGACTATGGCTACACCTTC. It translates to CASSFDGDYGYTF.

The rearrangement uses TRBV4-2 and TRBJ1-1; 10 bases align to TRBD1. CDR1 and CDR2 from the germline V gene are LGHNA and YNFKEQ. V shed 3 bases and J 3 bases; nucleotides not matched to a gene: 7. This CDR3 is 16 amino acids long. CDR3 sequence (DNA): TGTGCCAGCAGCCAGACAGGGGGCAAGATGGACACTGAAGCTTTCTTT. The encoded protein is CASSQTGGKMDTEAFF.

This sequence joins TRBV15 and TRBJ1-6; 8 bases map to TRBD1. The CDR3 totals 15 residues. Unmatched junction bases numbered 9, after V lost 0 bases and J lost 14 bases. Germline-derived CDR1 and CDR2 are LNHNV and YYDKDF (reference sequence). The CDR3 bases are TGTGCCACCAGCAGAGATCGGGGACAGGCGCCCACCCTCCACTTT. Encoded protein: CATSRDRGQAPTLHF.

The J gene is TRBJ1-2, the V gene TRBV28, with a tentative D call TRBD1 (6 bases). Germline CDR1 MDHEN, CDR2 SYDVKM. V shed 8 bases and J shed 1 base, with 35 bases lying between them. CDR3 size: 21 residues. DNA of the CDR3: TGTGCCAGCGCCCCGGGCAGGGTTAGGCGGGGGCTTAGAGGTGGTAACTATGGCTACACCTTC. It encodes CASAPGRVRRGLRGGNYGYTF.

The rearrangement links TRBV11-3 to TRBJ2-7, with unresolved D. Trimming pared 5 bases from V and 3 bases from J, leaving 8 bases between. Germline V gene data show CDR1 as SGHNT and CDR2 as YENEEA. CDR3 length: 12 amino acids. The CDR3 sequence: CASSPPSYEQYV. In DNA form, the CDR3 reads TGTGCCAGCAGCCCCCCGAGCTACGAGCAGTACGTC.

The genes are TRBV6-5 and TRBJ1-5; D is perhaps TRBD1 (5 bases). Germline V gene lookup returns CDR1 MNHEY and CDR2 SVGAGI. V was shortened by 2 bases and J by 3 bases, with 8 bases between the two germline ends. The CDR3 sequence is 14 residues long. The CDR3, as DNA: TGTGCCAGCAGTTACGCAGGGTACAATCAGCCCCAGCATTTT. It is translated as CASSYAGYNQPQHF.

The chain is built from TRBV2 and TRBJ1-5, with D possibly matching TRBD1 (6 bases). Germline CDR1 SNHLY, CDR2 FYNNEI. Deletions cut 9 bases from V and 7 bases from J, with 16 bases between. This CDR3 spans 13 amino acids. The chain's CDR3 is CASRTGFGQPQHF. CDR3 DNA sequence: TGTGCCAGTAGAACAGGGTTCGGACAGCCCCAGCATTTT.

The CDR3 region is CASSQAPEAGRNEQFF. The CDR3 DNA is TGTGCCAGCAGCCAAGCTCCCGAAGCGGGGAGGAATGAGCAGTTCTTC. This chain joins TRBV3-1 (or the pseudogene TRBV3-2) and TRBJ2-1, with 7 bases that match TRBD2. The V segment lost 1 base and the J segment 7 bases; nucleotides outside the gene matches: 10. Germline V lookup: CDR1 LGHDT, CDR2 YNNKEL (reference sequence). This CDR3 has 16 residues.

The chain couples TRBV5-5 to TRBJ1-2; 8 positions match TRBD1. CDR1 is SGHKS, CDR2 YYEKEE, per germline (reference sequence). Trimming cost V 3 bases and J 4 bases; bases outside gene matches: 14. The CDR3 is 17 residues long. This chain's CDR3 is CASSSSKPGGAGYGYTF. DNA of the CDR3: TGTGCCAGCAGCTCCAGTAAGCCAGGGGGCGCGGGCTATGGCTACACCTTC.

The chain couples TRBV18 to TRBJ2-3, with 7 bases fitting TRBD2. The CDR3 spans 14 residues. The germline gives CDR1 KGHSH, CDR2 LQKENI. The J segment lost 4 bases and the V segment lost 4 bases, leaving 5 bases of the junction unmatched. The CDR3 reads CASSRDGGSDTQYF. DNA for the CDR3: TGTGCCAGCTCACGAGACGGGGGGTCAGATACGCAGTATTTT. Full variable domain (missing parts from reference TRBV18 and TRBJ2-3): NAGVMQNPRHLVRRRGQEARLRCSPMKGHSHVYWYRQLPEEGLKFMVYLQKENIIDESGMPKERFSAEFPKEGPSILRIQQVVRGDSAAYFCASSRDGGSDTQYFGPGTRLTVL.